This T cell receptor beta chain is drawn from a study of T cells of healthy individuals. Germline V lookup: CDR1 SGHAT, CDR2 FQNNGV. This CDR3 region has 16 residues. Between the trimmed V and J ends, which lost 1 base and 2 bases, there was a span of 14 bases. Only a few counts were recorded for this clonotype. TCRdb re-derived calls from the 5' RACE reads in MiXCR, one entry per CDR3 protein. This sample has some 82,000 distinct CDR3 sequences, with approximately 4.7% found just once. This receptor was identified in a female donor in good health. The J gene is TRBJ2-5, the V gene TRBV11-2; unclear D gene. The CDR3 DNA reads TGTGCCAGCAGCTTAGGTTCTATGGGGATGCAAGAGACCCAGTACTTC. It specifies CASSLGSMGMQETQYF.